One TCR beta chain is described in this entry. Some clones are missing from TCRdb's copy, which holds only in-frame ones; the method was immunoSEQ multiplex PCR. The sample lists 70,000 or so clones, 92% occurring once. These data originate in a study of OX40 agonist ivuxolimab in advanced cancers. Across the study: Those enrolled were approximately 83% male, with a mean age of around 58 years and ages from roughly 20 to 85. Under the entry rules, prior anti-PD-1, anti-PD-L1 or anti-CTLA-4 therapy was allowed, and 35% to 40% had some.

This CDR3 region has 14 residues. Germline-derived CDR1 and CDR2 are SGHVS and FQNEAQ. V was cut by 2 bases and J by 3 bases, with 11 bases left in between. This specimen consisted of CD4+ or CD8+ T cells sorted from blood, obtained in a trial of the OX40 agonist ivuxolimab. This chain connects TRBV7-8 to TRBJ2-7; D may be TRBD2 (6 bases). This TCR was sampled from an adult with an advanced solid tumor such as melanoma, head and neck, liver or kidney cancer. The CDR3 coding sequence is TGTGCCAGCAGCTTAACGGGGGTCCTCTACGAGCAGTACTTC. It is translated as CASSLTGVLYEQYF.